This T cell receptor beta chain emerged from a study of blood T cells in healthy people across ages. This clonotype has more than one count but fewer than ten. CDR3 length: 16 residues. Germline loops: CDR1 DFQATT, CDR2 SNEGSKA (reference sequence). V shed 2 bases, J shed 5 bases, and the junction held 11 bases outside the gene matches. Then a second PCR, running roughly 7 to 11 cycles, was carried out with a sample-barcoded 5' primer and a J-beta primer mix. TCRdb passed the 5' RACE reads through MiXCR, listing each CDR3 protein once. The sample lists 1.5 million to 2 million distinct CDR3 sequences, 49% occurring once.

The sequenced material came from blood. This TCR came from a woman aged 40 to 49 in good health. V and J are TRBV20-1 and TRBJ2-1, with 8 bases lining up with TRBD2. Here the CDR3 reads CSARSSEAGGNNEQFF. The CDR3 DNA follows: TGCAGTGCTAGATCATCGGAGGCGGGGGGTAACAATGAGCAGTTCTTC.